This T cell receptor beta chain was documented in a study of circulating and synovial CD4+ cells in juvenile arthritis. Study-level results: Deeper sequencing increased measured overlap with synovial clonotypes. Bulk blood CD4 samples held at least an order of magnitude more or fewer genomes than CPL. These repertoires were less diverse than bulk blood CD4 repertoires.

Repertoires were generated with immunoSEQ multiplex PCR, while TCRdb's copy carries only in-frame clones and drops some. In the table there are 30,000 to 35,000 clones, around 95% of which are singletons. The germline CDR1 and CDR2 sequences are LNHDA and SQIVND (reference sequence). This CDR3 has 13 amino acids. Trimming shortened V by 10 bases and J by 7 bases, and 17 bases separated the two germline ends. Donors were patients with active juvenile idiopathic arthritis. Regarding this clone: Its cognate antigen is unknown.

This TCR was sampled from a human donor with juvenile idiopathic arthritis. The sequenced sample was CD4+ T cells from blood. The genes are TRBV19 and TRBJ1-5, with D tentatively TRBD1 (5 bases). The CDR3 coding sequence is TGTGCCACCCGGGGGGGAGGCGACCAGCCCCAGCATTTT. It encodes CATRGGGDQPQHF.